A selection of T cell receptor beta chains follows, all from one sample in a study of blood T cell repertoires in COVID-19. The method was immunoSEQ multiplex PCR; TCRdb's version includes in-frame clones alone and lacks a portion of them. The table has 310,000 or so clones, approximately 92% seen once; the top ten hold around 1.1%. Sequencing was done on a sample of PBMCs or T cells enriched from blood (not recorded which). These receptors all come from a woman in her twenties or thirties who had recovered from COVID-19. Both conserved end residues are part of each CDR3. The order of the fields is D gene, J gene, clone size, V gene, CDR3 DNA, CDR3 protein. A D gene is named only where the DNA matches it firmly. Expanded clones get a size class; other rows say once, few or many, or leave the size out.

. | TRBJ2-1 | . | TRBV29-1 | TGCAGCGTTCCGGCCTACAATGAGCAGTTCTTC | CSVPAYNEQFF
. | TRBJ2-5 | . | TRBV7-2 | TGTGCCAGCAGCTTTGGAGGGGCCGGGGAGACCCAGTACTTC | CASSFGGAGETQYF
. | TRBJ1-1 | . | TRBV18 | TGTGCCAGCTCCCCACAGACACTCAGTGGGAACACTGAAGCTTTCTTT | CASSPQTLSGNTEAFF
TRBD2 | TRBJ2-3 | few | TRBV18 | TGTGCCAGCTCACCACGGGAGGTAGCGGGAGAAGATACGCAGTATTTT | CASSPREVAGEDTQYF
. | TRBJ1-3 | . | TRBV18 | TGTGCCAGCTCACCACCGCCGACACCCTCTGGAAACACCATATATTTT | CASSPPPTPSGNTIYF
. | TRBJ1-1 | . | TRBV7-3 | TGTGCCAGCAGCTTAAACAGGGTGGACACTGAAGCTTTCTTT | CASSLNRVDTEAFF
TRBD1 | TRBJ1-3 | . | TRBV4-1 | TGCGCCAGCAGCCAAGTAACTGGACAGGGAGTGAGAAACACCATATATTTT | CASSQVTGQGVRNTIYF
TRBD1 | TRBJ2-7 | . | TRBV28 | TGTGCCATCCTGGACAGGACCGTCTCCTACGAGCAGTACTTC | CAILDRTVSYEQYF
TRBD1 | TRBJ1-1 | . | TRBV20-1 | TGCTTCCCCGGGACAGGGAATGTAGCTTTCTTT | CFPGTGNVAFF
. | TRBJ2-1 | . | TRBV7-2 | TGTGCCAGCAGCGAAGCTGTTGAGCAGTTCTTC | CASSEAVEQFF
TRBD2 | TRBJ2-1 | . | TRBV29-1 | TGCAGCGTGTGGGGACTAGCGACGAGGGGGATCTCCTACAATGAGCAGTTCTTC | CSVWGLATRGISYNEQFF
TRBD2 | TRBJ2-1 | . | TRBV5-1 | TGCGCCAGCAGCTTGGGGCTAGCGGGAGGTTACAATGAGCAGTTCTTC | CASSLGLAGGYNEQFF
TRBD2 | TRBJ2-7 | . | TRBV9 | TGTGCCAGCAGCGCCTCTAGCGGGAGGGTCGAGCAGTACTTC | CASSASSGRVEQYF
. | TRBJ1-2 | . | TRBV9 | TGTGCCAGCAGCCCTAGGGAGGTCGGGCGTAACTATGGCTACACCTTC | CASSPREVGRNYGYTF
. | TRBJ1-2 | . | TRBV6-2/TRBV6-3 | TGTGCCAGCAGTGAGGACAGCTATGGCTACACCTTC | CASSEDSYGYTF
. | TRBJ2-2 | . | TRBV4-3 | TGCGCCAGCAGCCAAGATTCAGGGCCCGGGGAGCTGTTTTTT | CASSQDSGPGELFF
. | TRBJ2-7 | . | TRBV19 | TGTGCCAAAAAGACGCGGACACGAGCCTACGAGCAGTACTTC | CAKKTRTRAYEQYF
. | TRBJ1-3 | . | TRBV4-2 | TGTGCCAGCAGCCAAGATCGGGAGGGGACTGGAAACACCATATATTTT | CASSQDREGTGNTIYF
TRBD1 | TRBJ2-7 | once | TRBV6-5 | TGTGCCAGCCGGGACAGGGTCCACGAGCAGTACTTC | CASRDRVHEQYF
. | TRBJ1-6 | . | TRBV10-3 | TGTGCCATCAGCCCGACAGGCAGAAATTCACCCCTCCACTTT | CAISPTGRNSPLHF
. | TRBJ2-2 | . | TRBV11-2 | TGTGCCAGCAGCCCGGGACATATTACCGGGGAGCTGTTTTTT | CASSPGHITGELFF
TRBD2 | TRBJ2-1 | . | TRBV5-4 | TGTGCCAGCAGCTCCAGACTAGCGGGAAGTGAGCAGTTCTTC | CASSSRLAGSEQFF
TRBD2 | TRBJ2-1 | once | TRBV19 | TGTGCCAGTAGCATCGGACTAGCGGACCTCAATGAGCAGTTCTTC | CASSIGLADLNEQFF
TRBD1 | TRBJ1-2 | . | TRBV7-9 | TGTGCCAGCAAGGACAGGGGGCGCCAATCCGGCTACACCTTC | CASKDRGRQSGYTF
TRBD2 | TRBJ2-1 | . | TRBV13 | TGTGCCAGCAGCGGCCGGGACTACCAGCGTGACAATGAGCAGTTCTTC | CASSGRDYQRDNEQFF
. | TRBJ2-4 | . | TRBV11-2 | TGTGCCAGCAGCTTAGACGTAAACATTCAGTACTTC | CASSLDVNIQYF
. | TRBJ1-5 | . | TRBV28 | TGTGCCAGCAGTTTCCCGGGGGTCAATCAGCCCCAGCATTTT | CASSFPGVNQPQHF
. | TRBJ1-5 | . | TRBV1 | TGCACCAGCAGACGAGGACAGGTGAATAGCAATCAGCCCCAGCATTTT | CTSRRGQVNSNQPQHF
. | TRBJ2-5 | . | TRBV5-1 | TGCGCCAGCAGCCGCGGGACTTCCCAAGAGACCCAGTACTTC | CASSRGTSQETQYF
. | TRBJ1-6 | . | TRBV28 | TGTGCCAGCAGCCACGGACAGCCTTCACCCCTCCACTTT | CASSHGQPSPLHF
TRBD1 | TRBJ2-7 | . | TRBV7-2 | TGTGCCAGCAGCTTCGGCGACAGGGGAGGTGATCGGTACTTC | CASSFGDRGGDRYF
TRBD1 | TRBJ1-5 | . | TRBV19 | TGTGCCAGTAGTATAGATGGGACAGGGGTTCAGCCCCAGCATTTT | CASSIDGTGVQPQHF
TRBD1 | TRBJ1-3 | . | TRBV18 | TGTGCCAGCTCATCAATCCCTGCCCTTCTCGACAGGGGTAGAAACACCATATATTTT | CASSSIPALLDRGRNTIYF
TRBD1 | TRBJ1-5 | . | TRBV28 | TGTGCCAGCGATGGGACAGCGTATAGCAATCAGCCCCAGCATTTT | CASDGTAYSNQPQHF
TRBD1 | TRBJ1-4 | . | TRBV28 | TGTGCCAGCAGTTCGCCAGAGAGGGGGCATGAAAAACTGTTTTTT | CASSSPERGHEKLFF
TRBD1 | TRBJ1-3 | . | TRBV28 | TGTGCCAGCACCCCATGGACAGGGTCCGGAAACACCATATATTTT | CASTPWTGSGNTIYF
. | TRBJ2-7 | . | TRBV19 | TGTGCCAGTAGTGTCCAACATAACTACGAGCAGTACTTC | CASSVQHNYEQYF
. | TRBJ1-2 | . | TRBV7-2 | TGTGCCAGCAGCTTAGCGCTGGAGACCGTCGGTGGCTACACCTTC | CASSLALETVGGYTF
. | TRBJ1-2 | once | TRBV6-6 | TGTGCCAGCAGTTACAGGGCCCCGACAGTTAACTATGGCTACACCTTC | CASSYRAPTVNYGYTF
TRBD1 | TRBJ1-5 | . | TRBV5-6 | TGTGCCAGCAGTACGACGACAGGGGAGGAGGATCAGCCCCAGCATTTT | CASSTTTGEEDQPQHF
. | TRBJ1-5 | once | TRBV6-2/TRBV6-3 | TGTGCCAGCAGCCCCGCCCAGGGGCTCGGCAGCAATCAGCCCCAGCATTTT | CASSPAQGLGSNQPQHF
TRBD2 | TRBJ2-1 | few | TRBV2 | TGTGCCAGCAGTGGTTATGTTTCTAGCGGGACCTACAATGAGCAGTTCTTC | CASSGYVSSGTYNEQFF
TRBD1 | TRBJ2-7 | . | TRBV6-6 | TGTGCCAGCAGAGATGACAGGGGTTTCCACGAGCAGTACTTC | CASRDDRGFHEQYF
TRBD2 | TRBJ2-1 | few | TRBV28 | TGTGCCAGCAGTTTAAGCGGGAGCTTTAGTAATGAGCAGTTCTTC | CASSLSGSFSNEQFF
TRBD1 | TRBJ1-2 | . | TRBV28 | TGTGCCAGCATTCTAGGGACAGAGCTTTCATATGGCTACACCTTC | CASILGTELSYGYTF
TRBD2 | TRBJ2-1 | . | TRBV7-9 | TGTGCCAGCAGCTTCGGGACTAGCCCCGCTGTCTACAATGAGCAGTTCTTC | CASSFGTSPAVYNEQFF
. | TRBJ2-2 | . | TRBV10-3 | TGTGCCATCAGTGAGTCGAGAGGAAACACCGGGGAGCTGTTTTTT | CAISESRGNTGELFF
. | TRBJ2-6 | . | TRBV28 | TGTGCCAGCAGTTTAGGACTCGGGGCCAACGTCCTGACTTTC | CASSLGLGANVLTF
TRBD1 | TRBJ2-3 | . | TRBV2 | TGTGCCAGCGTCCTGACAGGGCCAGATACGCAGTATTTT | CASVLTGPDTQYF
TRBD1 | TRBJ1-5 | . | TRBV30 | TGTGCCTGGAGTCCCTACGGACAGGGGGCGAATCAGCCCCAGCATTTT | CAWSPYGQGANQPQHF
TRBD1 | TRBJ2-5 | . | TRBV10-3 | TGTGCCATCAGGCCGGGACAGGGTGGAGAGACCCAGTACTTC | CAIRPGQGGETQYF
TRBD1 | TRBJ1-5 | . | TRBV19 | TGTGCCAGTAGTACCACAGGGGGCAATCAGCCCCAGCATTTT | CASSTTGGNQPQHF
TRBD1 | TRBJ1-5 | . | TRBV4-1 | TGCGCCAGCAGCCCTAAACTCCAGGGACAGGGGGTGAGGGATAATCAGCCCCAGCATTTT | CASSPKLQGQGVRDNQPQHF
TRBD2 | TRBJ2-7 | once | TRBV15 | TGTGCCACCAGCGGCGGGACTAGCTACTACGAGCAGTACTTC | CATSGGTSYYEQYF
. | TRBJ1-1 | . | TRBV29-1 | TGCAGCGTCTGCACAGGAGCGAACACTGAAGCTTTCTTT | CSVCTGANTEAFF
. | TRBJ1-1 | . | TRBV10-3 | TGTGCCATCAGAGGACAGATGAACACTGAAGCTTTCTTT | CAIRGQMNTEAFF
TRBD1 | TRBJ1-5 | once | TRBV28 | TGTGCCAGCAGTGGACAGGTATATAGCAATCAGCCCCAGCATTTT | CASSGQVYSNQPQHF
. | TRBJ2-6 | . | TRBV23-1 | TGCGCCAGCAGTCAATCGTTCCAGGGTCGGGTTGAACCTGGGGCCAACGTCCTGACTTTC | CASSQSFQGRVEPGANVLTF
. | TRBJ2-1 | . | TRBV24-1 | TGTGCCACCAGTGATCCGAGATATTCCTCCTACAATGAGCAGTTCTTC | CATSDPRYSSYNEQFF
. | TRBJ2-3 | . | TRBV7-3 | TGTGCCAGCAGCTCCTCTCGTACAGATACGCAGTATTTT | CASSSSRTDTQYF